This record concerns one T cell receptor (beta chain) sequence. No cognate antigen has been identified for it. No much larger clone is present one base from it, and per-base qualities are unavailable. The record originates from a study of cytotoxic CD8 clonotypes in ibrutinib-treated CLL (dated by TCRdb to the early 2020s). Looking at the study overall: The cohort included about 15 treatment-naive and 11 to 12 relapsed/refractory patients; about 18 were IGHV unmutated. On average, each sample yielded 255,043 productive templates and under 95,000 productive rearrangements. All remission and progressive disease samples were collected while patients were still receiving ibrutinib. Cryopreserved peripheral blood mononuclear cells were obtained prior to treatment, at the time of response, and at either disease progression or sustained remission. Responses were partial in roughly 24 patients and complete in 2; after median 68 months follow-up, about 15 stayed in remission and approximately 12 progressed. Of the 90 or so participants in the trial, roughly 26 had longitudinal samples available. The response samples were drawn at a median of approximately 11 months into treatment, with a range of about 6 to 36 months.

A MiSeq instrument was used for deep resolution sequencing, which targeted depths ranging from 1 in 1 million up to 1 in 200,000 T cells, with coverage averaging 10x for each clonotype. TCR beta libraries were generated with the immunoSEQ hsTCRB Kit. Turning to the authors' computational methods: The data were analyzed with ImmunoSEQ Analyzer and ImmunoSEQ Data Assistant, and V, D and J gene assignments followed IMGT definitions. Clonality, which ranges from 0 to 1, was calculated as one minus the normalized Shannon entropy of productive rearrangement frequencies. Only overrepresented clonotypes making up at least 0.05% of each patient's repertoire were included in the public clonotype analysis. Some 14 age-matched healthy donor repertoires from immuneACCESS served as clonality controls. The source is immuneACCESS, and TCRdb retained only in-frame sequences with V and J called. Part of the clones is not carried over; for the studies checked, unresolved V genes explain less than half of this, and the remainder is unexplained. From that table come the V and J calls and clone size; the DNA was used to work out D and trimming. The table for this sample lists 30,000 to 40,000 clones; around 75% of them were counted only once. The biggest ten clones account for 16% of the sample.

Overall results and qualifications from the work: Baseline clonality was found to be higher than that of age-matched healthy donors and was strongly correlated with circulating CD8+ T-cell counts. Clonality rose at ibrutinib response, remained stable during sustained remission, and dropped back toward baseline at progression. Public clonotypes were rare and either shrank or stayed stable during treatment, and the rise in clonality at ibrutinib response reflected expansion of private clonotypes. Sustained-remission and progressing patients did not have matched sampling times, and lymph node repertoires were not examined.

The sample's time point label, decoded: progressive disease on ibrutinib. For TCR beta library preparation, about 2.2 micrograms of genomic DNA was extracted from cryopreserved PBMCs. Longitudinal blood samples from CLL patients on ibrutinib monotherapy were analyzed using high-throughput TCR beta sequencing. The patients took part in an open-label, single-center phase 2 trial of ibrutinib monotherapy. Unmatched junction bases come to 10, with V trimmed by 2 bases and J by 0 bases. There are 19 amino acids in the CDR3, from cysteine to phenylalanine inclusive. Of all the DNA, just the CDR3 is kept, 57 bases in frame from base 1. According to the germline V gene, CDR1 reads LGHNT and CDR2 reads FRNRAP.

The source material was PBMCs, sampled at disease progression, from a patient treated with ibrutinib. The chain is made from TRBV12-5 and TRBJ1-1; 12 middle bases align to TRBD1. The TCR originated in a human donor with chronic lymphocytic leukemia. The CDR3 region has the sequence CASGLFGTGGLTMNTEAFF. Here is the DNA: TGTGCTAGTGGTTTGTTTGGGACAGGGGGCCTAACTATGAACACTGAAGCTTTCTTT. Extended through the reference TRBV12-5 and TRBJ1-1 proteins, this CDR3 yields the full variable domain: DARVTQTPRHKVTEMGQEVTMRCQPILGHNTVFWYRQTMMQGLELLAYFRNRAPLDDSGMPKDRFSAEMPDATLATLKIQPSEPRDSAVYFCASGLFGTGGLTMNTEAFFGQGTRLTVV.